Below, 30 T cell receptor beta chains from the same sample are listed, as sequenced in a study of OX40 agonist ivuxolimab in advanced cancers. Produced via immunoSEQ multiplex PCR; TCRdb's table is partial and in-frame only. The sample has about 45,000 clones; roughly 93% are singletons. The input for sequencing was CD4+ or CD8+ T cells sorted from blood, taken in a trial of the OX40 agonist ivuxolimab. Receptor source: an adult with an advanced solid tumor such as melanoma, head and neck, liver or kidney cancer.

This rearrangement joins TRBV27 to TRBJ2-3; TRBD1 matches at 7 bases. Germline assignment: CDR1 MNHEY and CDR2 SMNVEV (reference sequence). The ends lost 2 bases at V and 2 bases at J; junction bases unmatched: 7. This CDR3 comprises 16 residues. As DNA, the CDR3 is TGTGCCAGCAGTTTAACGCCAGGGGGACACACAGATACGCAGTATTTT. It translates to CASSLTPGGHTDTQYF.

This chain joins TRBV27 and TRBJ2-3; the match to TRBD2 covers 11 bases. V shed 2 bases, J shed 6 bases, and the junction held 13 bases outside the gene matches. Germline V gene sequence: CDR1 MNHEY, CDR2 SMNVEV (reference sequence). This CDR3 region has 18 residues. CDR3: CASSLAPLTSGISDTQYF. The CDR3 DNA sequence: TGTGCCAGCAGTTTAGCCCCTCTGACTAGCGGGATATCTGATACGCAGTATTTT.

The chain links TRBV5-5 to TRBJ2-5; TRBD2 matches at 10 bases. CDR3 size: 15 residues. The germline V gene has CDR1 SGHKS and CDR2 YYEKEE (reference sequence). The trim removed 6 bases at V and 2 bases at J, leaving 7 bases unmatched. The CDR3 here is CASTSSGGAQETQYF. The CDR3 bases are TGTGCCAGCACCAGCAGCGGGGGGGCACAAGAGACCCAGTACTTC.

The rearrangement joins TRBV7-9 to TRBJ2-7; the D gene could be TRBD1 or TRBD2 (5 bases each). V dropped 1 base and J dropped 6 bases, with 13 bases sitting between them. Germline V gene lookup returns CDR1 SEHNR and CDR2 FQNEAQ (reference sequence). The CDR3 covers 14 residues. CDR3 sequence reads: CASSLEVGTGEQYF. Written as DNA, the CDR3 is TGTGCCAGCAGCTTAGAGGTAGGGACGGGCGAGCAGTACTTC.

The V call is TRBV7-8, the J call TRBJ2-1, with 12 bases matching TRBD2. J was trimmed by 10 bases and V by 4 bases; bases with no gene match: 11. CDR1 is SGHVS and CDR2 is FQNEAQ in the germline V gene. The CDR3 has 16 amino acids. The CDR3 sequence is CASSSTLAGGSGEQFF. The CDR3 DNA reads TGTGCCAGCAGCTCAACTCTAGCGGGGGGGAGCGGGGAGCAGTTCTTC.

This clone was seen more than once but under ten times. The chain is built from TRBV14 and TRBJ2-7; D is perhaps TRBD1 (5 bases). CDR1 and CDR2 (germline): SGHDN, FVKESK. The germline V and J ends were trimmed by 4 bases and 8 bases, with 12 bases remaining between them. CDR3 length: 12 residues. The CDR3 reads CASSPQGYQQYF. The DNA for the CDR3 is TGTGCCAGCAGCCCCCAGGGATATCAGCAGTACTTC.

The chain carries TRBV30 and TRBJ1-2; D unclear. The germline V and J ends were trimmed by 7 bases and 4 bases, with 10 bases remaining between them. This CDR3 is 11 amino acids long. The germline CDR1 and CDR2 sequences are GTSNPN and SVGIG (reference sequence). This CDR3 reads CAFTPSYGYTF. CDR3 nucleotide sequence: TGTGCCTTCACACCTTCCTATGGCTACACCTTC.

CDR3 sequence reads: CAISELGSVGPQHF. The DNA of the CDR3 is TGTGCCATCAGTGAACTGGGGTCGGTCGGGCCCCAGCATTTT. The chain combines TRBV10-3 with TRBJ1-5; D is unclear. Trimming cost V 3 bases and J 9 bases, with 15 bases left between them. Germline V CDR1 and CDR2: ENHRY, SYGVKD. This CDR3 contains 14 residues.

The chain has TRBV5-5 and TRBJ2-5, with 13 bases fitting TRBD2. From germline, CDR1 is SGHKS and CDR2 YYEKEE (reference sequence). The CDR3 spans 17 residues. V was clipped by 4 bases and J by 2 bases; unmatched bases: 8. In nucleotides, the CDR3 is TGTGCCAGCAGCCCCGGGACTAGCGGGGTGACTCAAGAGACCCAGTACTTC. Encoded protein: CASSPGTSGVTQETQYF.

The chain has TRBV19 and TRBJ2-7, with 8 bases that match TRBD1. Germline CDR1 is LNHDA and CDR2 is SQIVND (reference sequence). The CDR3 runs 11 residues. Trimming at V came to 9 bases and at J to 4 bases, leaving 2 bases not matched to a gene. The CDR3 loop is CASGQGYEQYF. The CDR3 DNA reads TGTGCCAGCGGACAGGGATACGAGCAGTACTTC.

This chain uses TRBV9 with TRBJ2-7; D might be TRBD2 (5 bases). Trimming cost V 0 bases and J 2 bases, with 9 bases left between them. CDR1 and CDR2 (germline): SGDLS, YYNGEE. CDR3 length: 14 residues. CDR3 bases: TGTGCCAGCAGCGTAGGGGAGCGCCCCTACGAGCAGTACTTC. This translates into CASSVGERPYEQYF.

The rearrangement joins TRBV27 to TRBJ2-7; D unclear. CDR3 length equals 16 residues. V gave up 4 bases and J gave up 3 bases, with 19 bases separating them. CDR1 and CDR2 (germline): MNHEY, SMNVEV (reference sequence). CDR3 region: CASSSKGRPDYYEQYF. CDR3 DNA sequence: TGTGCCAGCAGTTCAAAAGGACGGCCCGATTACTACGAGCAGTACTTC.

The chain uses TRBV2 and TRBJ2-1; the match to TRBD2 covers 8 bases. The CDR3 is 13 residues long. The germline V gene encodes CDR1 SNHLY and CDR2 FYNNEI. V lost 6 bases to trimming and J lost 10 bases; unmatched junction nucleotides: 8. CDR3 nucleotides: TGTGCCAGCAGGGCGAGCGGGGGCGAGGAGCAGTTCTTC. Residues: CASRASGGEEQFF. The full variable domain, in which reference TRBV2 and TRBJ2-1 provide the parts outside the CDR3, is EPEVTQTPSHQVTQMGQEVILRCVPISNHLYFYWYRQILGQKVEFLVSFYNNEISEKSEIFDDQFSVERPDGSNFTLKIRSTKLEDSAMYFCASRASGGEEQFFGPGTRLTVL.

The CDR3 nucleotides are TGTGCCAGCAGTCCGCTTTGGGAACCCTCTCCCTACAATGAGCAGTTCTTC. Protein: CASSPLWEPSPYNEQFF. The V and J genes are TRBV27 and TRBJ2-1; no clear D. Trimming removed 5 bases at V and 2 bases at J, with 19 bases between. CDR1 MNHEY and CDR2 SMNVEV come from the germline V gene (reference sequence). The CDR3 runs 17 residues.

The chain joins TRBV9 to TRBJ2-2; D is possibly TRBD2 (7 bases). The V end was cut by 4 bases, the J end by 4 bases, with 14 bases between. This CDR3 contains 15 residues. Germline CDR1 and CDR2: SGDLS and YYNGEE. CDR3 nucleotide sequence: TGTGCCAGCAGCCCGGGGGCGGGAGCCACCGGGGAGCTGTTTTTT. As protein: CASSPGAGATGELFF.

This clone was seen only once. The CDR3 DNA is TGTGCCAGCAGCTTGGAGTGGGGAGAAGAGACCCAGTACTTC. Protein product: CASSLEWGEETQYF. The genes are TRBV5-5 and TRBJ2-5, with D maybe TRBD2 (5 bases). CDR1 and CDR2 from the germline V gene are SGHKS and YYEKEE (reference sequence). The CDR3 consists of 14 residues. Trimming took 0 bases from V and 3 from J, leaving 9 bases between them. The full variable domain, rest sourced from reference TRBV5-5 and TRBJ2-5, is DAGVTQSPTHLIKTRGQQVTLRCSPISGHKSVSWYQQVLGQGPQFIFQYYEKEERGRGNFPDRFSARQFPNYSSELNVNALLLGDSALYLCASSLEWGEETQYFGPGTRLLVL.

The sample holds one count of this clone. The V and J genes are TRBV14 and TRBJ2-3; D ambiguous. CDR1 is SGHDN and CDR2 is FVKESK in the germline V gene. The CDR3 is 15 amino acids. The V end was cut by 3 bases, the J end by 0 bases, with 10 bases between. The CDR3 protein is CASSQGSYSTDTQYF. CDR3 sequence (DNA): TGTGCCAGCAGCCAGGGGTCTTATAGCACAGATACGCAGTATTTT.

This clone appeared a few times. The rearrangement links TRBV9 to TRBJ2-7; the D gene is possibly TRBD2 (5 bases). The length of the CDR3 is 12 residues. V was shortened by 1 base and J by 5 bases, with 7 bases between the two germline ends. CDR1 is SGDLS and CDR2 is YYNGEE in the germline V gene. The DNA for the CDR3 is TGTGCCAGCAGCGTACAAGCGGACGAGCAGTACTTC. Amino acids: CASSVQADEQYF.

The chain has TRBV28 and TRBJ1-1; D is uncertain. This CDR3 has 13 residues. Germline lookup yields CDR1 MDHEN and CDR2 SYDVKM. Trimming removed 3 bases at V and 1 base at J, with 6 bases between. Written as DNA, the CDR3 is TGTGCCAGCAGTTTTTTAGAGAACACTGAAGCTTTCTTT. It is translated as CASSFLENTEAFF.

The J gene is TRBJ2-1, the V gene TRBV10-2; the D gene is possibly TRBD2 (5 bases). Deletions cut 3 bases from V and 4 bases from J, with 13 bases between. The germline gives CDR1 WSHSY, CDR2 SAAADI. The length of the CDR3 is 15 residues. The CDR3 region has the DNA TGCGCCAGCAGTGAAGTAGTTAGCGCTTACAATGAGCAGTTCTTC. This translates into CASSEVVSAYNEQFF.

The CDR3 protein is CASSLDSGRLEVGNGAQYF. The CDR3 nucleotides read TGTGCCAGCAGCTTAGATTCGGGCAGACTAGAAGTTGGGAACGGTGCGCAGTATTTT. The J gene is TRBJ2-3, the V gene TRBV11-2, with D possibly being TRBD2 (6 bases). Trimming pared 0 bases from V and 10 bases from J, leaving 29 bases between. In germline, CDR1 is SGHAT, CDR2 FQNNGV. This CDR3 comprises 19 residues.

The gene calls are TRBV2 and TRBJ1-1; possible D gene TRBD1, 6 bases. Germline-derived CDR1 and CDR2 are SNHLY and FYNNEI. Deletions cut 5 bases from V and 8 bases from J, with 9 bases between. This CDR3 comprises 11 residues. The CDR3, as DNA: TGTGCCAGCAGTCCAGGGGCGGAAGCTTTCTTT. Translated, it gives CASSPGAEAFF.

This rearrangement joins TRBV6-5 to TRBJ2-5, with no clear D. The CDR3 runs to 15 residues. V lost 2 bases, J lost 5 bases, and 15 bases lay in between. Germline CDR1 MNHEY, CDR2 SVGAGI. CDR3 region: CASSYTHPGGETQYF. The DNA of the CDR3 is TGTGCCAGCAGTTACACCCACCCGGGTGGGGAGACCCAGTACTTC.

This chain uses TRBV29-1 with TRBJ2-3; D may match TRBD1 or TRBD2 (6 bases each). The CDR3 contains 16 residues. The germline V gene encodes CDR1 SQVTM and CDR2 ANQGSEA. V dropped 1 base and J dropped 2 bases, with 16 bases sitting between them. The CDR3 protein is CSVEGLGGLLTDTQYF. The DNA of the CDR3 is TGCAGCGTTGAAGGATTAGGGGGACTTCTCACAGATACGCAGTATTTT.

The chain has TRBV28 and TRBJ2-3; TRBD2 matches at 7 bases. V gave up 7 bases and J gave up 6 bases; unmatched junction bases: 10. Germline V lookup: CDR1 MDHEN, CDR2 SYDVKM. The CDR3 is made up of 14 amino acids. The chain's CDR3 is CASIEGAGRDTQYF. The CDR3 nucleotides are TGTGCCAGCATCGAGGGAGCGGGAAGGGATACGCAGTATTTT.

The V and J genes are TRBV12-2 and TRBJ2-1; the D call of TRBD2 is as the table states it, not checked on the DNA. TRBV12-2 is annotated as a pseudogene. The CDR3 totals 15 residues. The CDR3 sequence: CASRPRGGSYNEQFF. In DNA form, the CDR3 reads TGTGCAAGTCGCCCCCGGGGGGGCTCCTACAATGAGCAGTTCTTC.

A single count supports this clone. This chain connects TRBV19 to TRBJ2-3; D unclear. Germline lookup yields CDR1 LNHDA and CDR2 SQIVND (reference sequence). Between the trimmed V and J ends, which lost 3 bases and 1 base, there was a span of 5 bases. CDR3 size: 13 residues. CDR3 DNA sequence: TGTGCCAGTAGTATGCTTCGCACAGATACGCAGTATTTT. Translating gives CASSMLRTDTQYF.

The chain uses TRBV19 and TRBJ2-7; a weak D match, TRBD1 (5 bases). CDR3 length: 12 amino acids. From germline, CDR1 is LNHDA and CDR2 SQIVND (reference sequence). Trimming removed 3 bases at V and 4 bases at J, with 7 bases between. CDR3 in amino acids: CASSMKGYEQYF. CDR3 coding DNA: TGTGCCAGTAGTATGAAGGGGTACGAGCAGTACTTC.

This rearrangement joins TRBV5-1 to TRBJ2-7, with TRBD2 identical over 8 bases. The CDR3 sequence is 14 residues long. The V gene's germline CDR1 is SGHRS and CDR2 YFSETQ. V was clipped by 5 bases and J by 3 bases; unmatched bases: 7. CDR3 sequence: CASSYVGLDYEQYF. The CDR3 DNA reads TGCGCCAGCAGTTATGTGGGACTAGACTACGAGCAGTACTTC.

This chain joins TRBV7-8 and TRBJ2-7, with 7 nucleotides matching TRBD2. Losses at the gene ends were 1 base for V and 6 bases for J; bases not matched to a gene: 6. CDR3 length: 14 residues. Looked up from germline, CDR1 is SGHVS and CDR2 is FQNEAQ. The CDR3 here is CASSLEGGRGEQYF. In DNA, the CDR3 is TGTGCCAGCAGCTTAGAGGGAGGGCGGGGCGAGCAGTACTTC.